The 32 T cell receptor beta chains reported below all come from one sample, sequenced in a study of T cells in Graves' hyperthyroidism and ophthalmopathy. What was amplified from RNA transcripts were TCR beta CDR3 regions. A set of HTBI primers served as the primers for a first-round RT-PCR of the TCR CDR3. TCRdb re-derived calls from the multiplex PCR reads in MiXCR, one entry per CDR3 protein. The profile shows 300,000 to 450,000 distinct CDR3 sequences, 14% to 15% of them singletons. Input material: blood. These receptors all stem from a woman aged 25 to 39 with Graves' hyperthyroidism.

V gene TRBV6-6 combines with J gene TRBJ1-1, with 7 bases fitting TRBD1. The CDR3 length is 16 residues. V lost 0 bases and J lost 0; bases outside the gene matches: 4. Germline V gene lookup returns CDR1 MNHNY and CDR2 SVGAGI (reference sequence). The CDR3 reads CASSYSTGQLNTEAFF. The CDR3 DNA reads TGTGCCAGCAGTTACTCCACGGGACAGCTGAACACTGAAGCTTTCTTT.

This clonotype was observed a few times. The chain couples TRBV4-1 to TRBJ2-5; D is ambiguous. The CDR3 sequence is 15 residues long. V was shortened by 0 bases and J by 1 base, with 9 bases between the two germline ends. Looked up from germline, CDR1 is MGHRA and CDR2 is YSYEKL. The DNA for the CDR3 is TGCGCCAGCAGCCAAGAGTGGCGGTTCCAAGAGACCCAGTACTTC. Protein: CASSQEWRFQETQYF.

This clonotype was counted ten times or more. This chain uses TRBV7-9 with TRBJ2-1, with 8 bases aligning to TRBD2. The trim removed 5 bases at V and 6 bases at J, leaving 6 bases unmatched. This CDR3 has 14 residues. The germline V gene encodes CDR1 SEHNR and CDR2 FQNEAQ (reference sequence). This CDR3 is CASSATSDSNEQFF. The CDR3 DNA reads TGTGCCAGCAGCGCGACTAGCGACTCCAATGAGCAGTTCTTC. Drawing the rest from reference TRBV7-9 and TRBJ2-1, the complete variable domain is DTGVSQNPRHKITKRGQNVTFRCDPISEHNRLYWYRQTLGQGPEFLTYFQNEAQLEKSRLLSDRFSAERPKGSFSTLEIQRTEQGDSAMYLCASSATSDSNEQFFGPGTRLTVL.

This rearrangement joins TRBV4-1 to TRBJ1-2; the D gene is possibly TRBD1 (5 bases). Germline V gives CDR1 MGHRA, CDR2 YSYEKL. V lost 2 bases and J 5 bases, leaving 15 bases between the germline ends. The CDR3 contains 15 residues. The CDR3 DNA follows: TGCGCCAGCAGCCAACAGGGTATAATATGGTATGGCTACACCTTC. Protein product: CASSQQGIIWYGYTF.

The V and J genes are TRBV20-1 and TRBJ2-7; 8 nucleotides line up with TRBD2. In germline, CDR1 is DFQATT, CDR2 SNEGSKA (reference sequence). Trimming at V came to 6 bases and at J to 4 bases, leaving 11 bases not matched to a gene. The CDR3 has 14 residues. CDR3 loop: CSATPLAGPYEQYF. The DNA for the CDR3 is TGCAGTGCAACCCCCCTAGCGGGTCCGTACGAGCAGTACTTC.

This clonotype was counted ten times or more. The CDR3 is CASNDRGNTEAFF. The CDR3, as DNA: TGCGCCAGCAACGACAGGGGGAACACTGAAGCTTTCTTT. J is TRBJ1-1 and V is TRBV5-1; 8 bases align to TRBD1. This CDR3 is 13 amino acids long. Germline trimming cut 6 bases from V and 1 base from J; bases unmatched to any gene: 2. The germline V gene encodes CDR1 SGHRS and CDR2 YFSETQ.

This clonotype was seen repeatedly, ten times or more. CDR3 loop: CASTPDDGQQYTDTQYF. The DNA for the CDR3 is TGTGCCAGCACCCCTGATGATGGGCAGCAATACACAGATACGCAGTATTTT. The J gene is TRBJ2-3, the V gene TRBV11-2; D gene uncertain. There are 17 residues in the CDR3. The ends were cut back, 7 bases at V and 2 bases at J, with 22 bases in the middle. Germline V CDR1 and CDR2: SGHAT, FQNNGV.

The chain recombines TRBV28 with TRBJ2-2; TRBD1 agrees at 8 bases. This CDR3 is 14 amino acids long. Germline V CDR1 and CDR2: MDHEN, SYDVKM. The junction had 5 bases not matched to a gene; V was cut back by 5 bases and J by 6 bases. The CDR3 protein is CASSKTGVAGELFF. In DNA, the CDR3 is TGTGCCAGCAGTAAGACAGGGGTGGCCGGGGAGCTGTTTTTT. Together with reference TRBV28 and TRBJ2-2, the CDR3 gives the full variable domain: DVKVTQSSRYLVKRTGEKVFLECVQDMDHENMFWYRQDPGLGLRLIYFSYDVKMKEKGDIPEGYSVSREKKERFSLILESASTNQTSMYLCASSKTGVAGELFFGEGSRLTVL.

This clonotype has at least ten counts. V usage is TRBV7-6 and J usage is TRBJ2-7; tentative D call: TRBD1 (6 bases). The V end lost 4 bases, the J end lost 3 bases, and 13 bases lay between the germline ends. Germline V CDR1 and CDR2: SGHVS, FNYEAQ. This CDR3 is 14 amino acids long. This CDR3 reads CASSSRDINYEQYF. Here the CDR3 DNA reads TGTGCCAGCAGCTCCCGGGACATCAACTACGAGCAGTACTTC.

The V and J genes are TRBV10-3 and TRBJ1-5, with 7 bases identical to TRBD1. Germline lookup yields CDR1 ENHRY and CDR2 SYGVKD. There are 15 residues in the CDR3. Trimming cost V 1 base and J 3 bases; bases outside gene matches: 3. The CDR3 sequence is CAISELTGVNQPQHF. Written as DNA, the CDR3 is TGTGCCATCAGTGAGTTAACAGGGGTCAATCAGCCCCAGCATTTT.

This clonotype appeared a few times. The chain is built from TRBV18 and TRBJ2-3; 13 nucleotides agree with TRBD2. CDR3 length: 15 amino acids. The V and J ends lost 7 bases and 1 base, in that order; junction bases with no gene match: 2. The germline CDR1 and CDR2 sequences are KGHSH and LQKENI. CDR3 region: CASCGLAGGTDTQYF. The CDR3, as DNA: TGTGCCAGCTGCGGACTAGCGGGAGGCACAGATACGCAGTATTTT.

This clonotype occurred many times. V is TRBV13 and J is TRBJ2-1, with TRBD2 matching over 8 bases. CDR1 and CDR2 from the germline V gene are PRHDT and FYEKMQ (reference sequence). With V trimmed by 5 bases and J by 4 bases, 7 bases remained unmatched. The CDR3 loop spans 15 amino acids. Here the CDR3 DNA reads TGTGCCAGCAGCATCGGGACTAGTCGATACAATGAGCAGTTCTTC. This gives the protein CASSIGTSRYNEQFF. The variable domain in full, completed from reference TRBV13 and TRBJ2-1, reads AAGVIQSPRHLIKEKRETATLKCYPIPRHDTVYWYQQGPGQDPQFLISFYEKMQSDKGSIPDRFSAQQFSDYHSELNMSSLELGDSALYFCASSIGTSRYNEQFFGPGTRLTVL.

This clonotype was counted a few times. The chain combines TRBV15 with TRBJ2-5, with TRBD2 matching over 12 bases. This CDR3 is built from 16 residues. CDR1 and CDR2 from the germline V gene are LNHNV and YYDKDF (reference sequence). V was clipped by 3 bases and J by 5 bases; unmatched bases: 7. Here the CDR3 DNA reads TGTGCCACCAGCAGTGCTAGCGGGAGGGCCTGGGAGACCCAGTACTTC. Translation gives CATSSASGRAWETQYF. Variable domain in full (rest from reference TRBV15 and TRBJ2-5): DAMVIQNPRYQVTQFGKPVTLSCSQTLNHNVMYWYQQKSSQAPKLLFHYYDKDFNNEADTPDNFQSRRPNTSFCFLDIRSPGLGDTAMYLCATSSASGRAWETQYFGPGTRLLVL.

This clonotype was counted between two and nine times. V and J are TRBV20-1 and TRBJ1-1; a weak D match, TRBD1 (5 bases). Trimming removed 6 bases at V and 1 base at J, with 9 bases between. The CDR3 spans 12 residues. Germline loops: CDR1 DFQATT, CDR2 SNEGSKA (reference sequence). The CDR3 nucleotides are TGCAGTGCCGCTACAGGGAACACTGAAGCTTTCTTT. Translated: CSAATGNTEAFF.

The sample holds many counts of this clonotype. The CDR3 DNA sequence: TGTGCCAGCAGCGGCGGGACTAGGGCTAGCGAGCAGTACTTC. This encodes CASSGGTRASEQYF. The genes are TRBV11-2 and TRBJ2-7; 8 positions match TRBD2. Looked up from germline, CDR1 is SGHAT and CDR2 is FQNNGV. V was clipped by 5 bases and J by 6 bases; unmatched bases: 9. The CDR3 covers 14 residues.

The V gene is TRBV7-2, the J gene TRBJ2-1; TRBD2 might be the D (6 bases). The CDR3 covers 12 residues. CDR1 is SGHTA and CDR2 is FQGNSA in the germline V gene. Trimming shortened V by 4 bases and J by 14 bases, and 15 bases separated the two germline ends. CDR3 nucleotides: TGTGCCAGCAGCTCCGGGACTGGAACGGAGTTCTTC. Encoded protein: CASSSGTGTEFF.

This clonotype came up many times. This chain uses TRBV7-3 with TRBJ2-7; D tentatively reads TRBD1 or TRBD2 (5 bases each). The germline V and J ends were trimmed by 1 base and 2 bases, with 12 bases remaining between them. CDR3 length: 15 amino acids. Per the germline V gene, CDR1 is SGHTA and CDR2 is FQGTGA. CDR3 nucleotide sequence: TGTGCCAGCAGCTTAATTTGGGACGGGACCTACGAGCAGTACTTC. This encodes CASSLIWDGTYEQYF.

This clonotype was detected many times. CDR3 protein: CASTGRENTEAFF. DNA for the CDR3: TGTGCCAGCACCGGGAGGGAGAACACTGAAGCTTTCTTT. This rearrangement joins TRBV2 to TRBJ1-1; D gene ambiguous. Germline CDR1 and CDR2: SNHLY and FYNNEI. V lost 7 bases, J lost 1 base, and 10 bases lay in between. The CDR3 contains 13 residues.

The rearrangement links TRBV9 to TRBJ2-5; D tentatively fits TRBD1 or TRBD2 (5 bases each). Germline V gene sequence: CDR1 SGDLS, CDR2 YYNGEE. This CDR3 spans 14 amino acids. The V end lost 2 bases, the J end lost 7 bases, and 15 bases lay between the germline ends. For the CDR3, the DNA is TGTGCCAGCAGCGTGGGACCGGAAAAAGTGACCCAGTACTTC. Translated, it gives CASSVGPEKVTQYF. Using reference TRBV9 and TRBJ2-5 for the parts outside the CDR3, the full variable domain is DSGVTQTPKHLITATGQRVTLRCSPRSGDLSVYWYQQSLDQGLQFLIQYYNGEERAKGNILERFSAQQFPDLHSELNLSSLELGDSALYFCASSVGPEKVTQYFGPGTRLLVL.

This sequence joins TRBV19 and TRBJ2-2; no clear D gene. The V gene's germline CDR1 is LNHDA and CDR2 SQIVND (reference sequence). The ends were cut back, 3 bases at V and 0 bases at J, with 8 bases in the middle. This CDR3 region has 15 residues. CDR3 region: CASSIMPANTGELFF. Here the CDR3 DNA reads TGTGCCAGTAGTATTATGCCAGCGAACACCGGGGAGCTGTTTTTT.

The CDR3 region has the DNA TGCGCCAGCAGCTTGTTCAGGGGTGGTCGGGAAGAGACCCAGTACTTC. It codes for CASSLFRGGREETQYF. The genes are TRBV5-1 and TRBJ2-5; D is perhaps TRBD1 (6 bases). Trimming removed 1 base from V and 3 bases from J, with 16 bases in between. The CDR3 has 16 residues. Germline CDR1 SGHRS, CDR2 YFSETQ. Full variable domain (outside the CDR3, taken from reference TRBV5-1 and TRBJ2-5): KAGVTQTPRYLIKTRGQQVTLSCSPISGHRSVSWYQQTPGQGLQFLFEYFSETQRNKGNFPGRFSGRQFSNSRSEMNVSTLELGDSALYLCASSLFRGGREETQYFGPGTRLLVL.

The V gene is TRBV13, the J gene TRBJ2-7; D is possibly TRBD1 (5 bases). Germline V CDR1 and CDR2: PRHDT, FYEKMQ (reference sequence). This CDR3 is 14 amino acids long. The germline V and J ends were trimmed by 1 base and 8 bases, with 15 bases remaining between them. In DNA, the CDR3 is TGTGCCAGCAGCTTAGATCCAGGGCGTCCGAAGCAGTACTTC. Amino acid sequence: CASSLDPGRPKQYF. Full variable domain (missing parts from reference TRBV13 and TRBJ2-7): AAGVIQSPRHLIKEKRETATLKCYPIPRHDTVYWYQQGPGQDPQFLISFYEKMQSDKGSIPDRFSAQQFSDYHSELNMSSLELGDSALYFCASSLDPGRPKQYFGPGTRLTVT.

As DNA, the CDR3 is TGCAGTGCTTGGGACTTCCAAGAGACCCAGTACTTC. Its translation is CSAWDFQETQYF. The chain couples TRBV20-1 to TRBJ2-5; possibly TRBD2 for D (6 bases). The CDR3 consists of 12 residues. Looked up from germline, CDR1 is DFQATT and CDR2 is SNEGSKA (reference sequence). V lost 5 bases, J lost 1 base, and 8 bases lay in between.

The rearrangement joins TRBV4-1 to TRBJ2-3; 7 bases map to TRBD2. V was pared by 0 bases and J by 1 base, with 1 base of the junction left unmatched. Germline values: CDR1 MGHRA, CDR2 YSYEKL. The CDR3 runs 15 residues. DNA of the CDR3: TGCGCCAGCAGCCAAGAGGGAGGGGGCACAGATACGCAGTATTTT. This encodes CASSQEGGGTDTQYF.

This clonotype showed up just a few times. The J gene is TRBJ1-1, the V gene TRBV5-1, with 10 positions matching TRBD1. Germline CDR1 and CDR2: SGHRS and YFSETQ. This CDR3 has 14 amino acids. V lost 4 bases and J lost 4; bases outside the gene matches: 4. The DNA of the CDR3 is TGCGCCAGCAGCGTCCGGGACAGGGGCACTGAAGCTTTCTTT. Residues: CASSVRDRGTEAFF. Full variable domain (remainder filled in from reference TRBV5-1 and TRBJ1-1): KAGVTQTPRYLIKTRGQQVTLSCSPISGHRSVSWYQQTPGQGLQFLFEYFSETQRNKGNFPGRFSGRQFSNSRSEMNVSTLELGDSALYLCASSVRDRGTEAFFGQGTRLTVV.

The chain recombines TRBV5-1 with TRBJ2-2, with no clear D. The germline CDR1 and CDR2 sequences are SGHRS and YFSETQ. The length of the CDR3 is 15 residues. V lost 4 bases, J lost 5 bases, and 15 bases lay in between. The CDR3 loop is CASSAPGPKTGELFF. CDR3 coding DNA: TGCGCCAGCAGCGCACCCGGGCCCAAGACCGGGGAGCTGTTTTTT.

CDR3 sequence: CSAGTEPMNTEAFF. The DNA for the CDR3 is TGCAGCGCAGGGACGGAACCTATGAACACTGAAGCTTTCTTT. The gene calls are TRBV29-1 and TRBJ1-1; a weak D match, TRBD1 (5 bases). Trimming shortened V by 7 bases and J by 0 bases, and 15 bases separated the two germline ends. This CDR3 is 14 amino acids long. CDR1 and CDR2 from the germline V gene are SQVTM and ANQGSEA.

This clonotype showed up just a few times. The rearrangement links TRBV25-1 to TRBJ2-7; D ambiguous. Trimming took 7 bases from V and 2 from J, leaving 18 bases between them. Germline-derived CDR1 and CDR2 are MGHDK and SYGVNS. The length of the CDR3 is 15 residues. CDR3 amino acids: CASTYPGRSTYEQYF. CDR3 nucleotides: TGTGCCAGCACCTATCCGGGCAGGTCCACCTACGAGCAGTACTTC.

This clonotype has at least ten counts. The CDR3 nucleotides read TGTGCCAGCAGTCTGGCGGAGGGCACAGATACGCAGTATTTT. Translated: CASSLAEGTDTQYF. The chain recombines TRBV6-1 with TRBJ2-3; D might be TRBD2 (5 bases). The CDR3 is 14 amino acids. V shed 5 bases and J shed 1 base, with 10 bases lying between them. Looked up from germline, CDR1 is MNHNS and CDR2 is SASEGT.

This clonotype showed up just a few times. The V and J genes are TRBV14 and TRBJ2-7; 12 nucleotides align to TRBD2. Germline lookup yields CDR1 SGHDN and CDR2 FVKESK. This CDR3 contains 14 residues. With V trimmed by 1 base and J by 6 bases, 1 base remained unmatched. The CDR3 DNA reads TGTGCCAGCAGCCAAGTACTAGCGGGAGGCGAGCAGTACTTC. Its translation: CASSQVLAGGEQYF. The full variable domain, completed using reference TRBV14 and TRBJ2-7, is EAGVTQFPSHSVIEKGQTVTLRCDPISGHDNLYWYRRVMGKEIKFLLHFVKESKQDESGMPNNRFLAERTGGTYSTLKVQPAELEDSGVYFCASSQVLAGGEQYFGPGTRLTVT.

This clonotype has at least ten counts. The chain combines TRBV3-1 with TRBJ2-1, with 8 nucleotides matching TRBD2. The CDR3 runs to 15 residues. Trimming took 7 bases from V and 4 from J; bases not matched to a gene: 9. Germline assignment: CDR1 LGHDT and CDR2 YNNKEL (reference sequence). The CDR3 bases are TGTGCCAGCAACCTAGGACTAGCATATTACAATGAGCAGTTCTTC. Translated: CASNLGLAYYNEQFF.

The chain has TRBV3-1 and TRBJ1-1; maybe TRBD1 (6 bases). This CDR3 has 14 residues. V was shortened by 3 bases and J by 4 bases, with 12 bases between the two germline ends. CDR1 and CDR2 (germline): LGHDT, YNNKEL (reference sequence). CDR3 loop: CASSHSGVSTEAFF. The CDR3 nucleotides read TGTGCCAGCAGCCACTCAGGGGTGAGCACTGAAGCTTTCTTT.